The 17 T cell receptor beta chains in this list originate from one sample, sequenced in a study of T cell repertoires in cytomegalovirus infection. In TCRdb, the reads were re-called with MiXCR into one record per CDR3 protein. This sample has about 470,000 distinct CDR3 sequences, with approximately 46% found just once. Their antigen targets remain unknown. This specimen consisted of cultured PBMCs, obtained from culture after CMV antigen stimulation. The receptors stem from a human donor in good health (CMV status not recorded). Some clones in this sample may be carry-over from other donors' samples.

The chain couples TRBV20-1 to TRBJ1-4; D gene unclear. The CDR3 extends over 13 amino acids. Trimming pared 0 bases from V and 8 bases from J, leaving 10 bases between. Germline loops: CDR1 DFQATT, CDR2 SNEGSKA (reference sequence). CDR3 protein: CSAREPPREKLFF. The CDR3 DNA sequence: TGCAGTGCTAGAGAACCCCCGCGGGAAAAACTGTTTTTT.

This chain links TRBV7-2 with TRBJ2-1; TRBD2 might be the D (6 bases). CDR3 length: 12 amino acids. Germline values: CDR1 SGHTA, CDR2 FQGNSA. V lost 3 bases and J 12 bases, leaving 12 bases between the germline ends. CDR3 bases: TGTGCCAGCAGCTTGGCCCCGCGGGGGCAGTTCTTC. Its protein is CASSLAPRGQFF.

Here the CDR3 DNA reads TGTGCCAGCAGCTTATCGGGGACGGGTGGGTCACCCCTCCACTTT. Translation: CASSLSGTGGSPLHF. The chain links TRBV7-8 to TRBJ1-6; perhaps TRBD1 as D (5 bases). The germline V and J ends were trimmed by 2 bases and 10 bases, with 15 bases remaining between them. CDR1 is SGHVS and CDR2 is FQNEAQ in the germline V gene. This CDR3 contains 15 residues.

The chain carries TRBV27 and TRBJ2-3, with 11 bases lining up with TRBD2. CDR1 is MNHEY, CDR2 SMNVEV, per germline (reference sequence). The J segment lost 2 bases and the V segment lost 5 bases, leaving 3 bases of the junction unmatched. This CDR3 has 15 residues. For the CDR3, the DNA is TGTGCCAGCAGTCCTAGCGGGGGGAACACAGATACGCAGTATTTT. Protein product: CASSPSGGNTDTQYF.

The chain couples TRBV15 to TRBJ2-7, with D possibly being TRBD2 (5 bases). V lost 9 bases to trimming and J lost 3 bases, with 18 bases between them. Germline V lookup: CDR1 LNHNV, CDR2 YYDKDF (reference sequence). This CDR3 has 14 residues. The CDR3, as DNA: TGTGCCACAAGCCCCGGGGTGGTGGACTACGAGCAGTACTTC. Its protein product is CATSPGVVDYEQYF. The variable domain in full, with the rest retrieved from reference TRBV15 and TRBJ2-7, is DAMVIQNPRYQVTQFGKPVTLSCSQTLNHNVMYWYQQKSSQAPKLLFHYYDKDFNNEADTPDNFQSRRPNTSFCFLDIRSPGLGDTAMYLCATSPGVVDYEQYFGPGTRLTVT.

This clonotype appeared a few times. In DNA form, the CDR3 reads TGTGCCATCAGTGAGCGTGGTATCCAGGGAGACAATGAGCAGTTCTTC. This encodes CAISERGIQGDNEQFF. The V and J genes are TRBV10-3 and TRBJ2-1; D possibly matches TRBD1 or TRBD2 (5 bases each). Trimming shortened V by 2 bases and J by 5 bases, and 16 bases separated the two germline ends. This CDR3 comprises 16 residues. Germline V CDR1 and CDR2: ENHRY, SYGVKD.

V and J are TRBV28 and TRBJ2-1; 8 bases are shared with TRBD2. V shed 6 bases, J shed 12 bases, and the junction held 13 bases outside the gene matches. The germline V gene encodes CDR1 MDHEN and CDR2 SYDVKM. The CDR3 covers 14 residues. The CDR3 DNA reads as TGTGCCAGCAGGGTGACGAGCGGGGGAGGGGCGCAGTTCTTC. Translated, it gives CASRVTSGGGAQFF.

This clonotype was found once. The V call is TRBV14, the J call TRBJ2-3; maybe TRBD1 (7 bases). The CDR3 is made up of 16 amino acids. CDR1 and CDR2 (germline): SGHDN, FVKESK. V shed 4 bases and J shed 2 bases, with 16 bases lying between them. The CDR3 bases are TGTGCCAGCAGCCGAACGGGGGACAGTTACACAGATACGCAGTATTTT. This translates into CASSRTGDSYTDTQYF.

The CDR3 sequence: CASSLDGTSYNEQFF. For the CDR3, the DNA is TGTGCCAGCTCACTGGACGGGACCTCCTACAATGAGCAGTTCTTC. This chain uses TRBV18 with TRBJ2-1; D assignment may be TRBD1 or TRBD2 (5 bases each). CDR1 is KGHSH and CDR2 is LQKENI in the germline V gene. The V end was cut by 4 bases, the J end by 0 bases, with 10 bases between. The CDR3 is made up of 15 amino acids.

The chain joins TRBV12-3 or TRBV12-4 to TRBJ1-2; D uncertain. With 5 bases removed from V and 4 bases from J, the gap between germline ends came to 8 bases. This CDR3 is built from 12 residues. This chain's CDR3 is CASSPTSYGYTF. DNA for the CDR3: TGTGCCAGCAGTCCCACGAGCTATGGCTACACCTTC.

This clonotype was seen ten or more times. The J gene is TRBJ1-1, the V gene TRBV7-2; D unresolved. This CDR3 is 12 amino acids long. From germline, CDR1 is SGHTA and CDR2 FQGNSA. Trimming cost V 5 bases and J 7 bases, with 11 bases left between them. Written as DNA, the CDR3 is TGTGCCAGCAGCCGAGGACGCGATGAAGCTTTCTTT. As protein: CASSRGRDEAFF. Drawing the rest from reference TRBV7-2 and TRBJ1-1, the complete variable domain is GAGVSQSPSNKVTEKGKDVELRCDPISGHTALYWYRQSLGQGLEFLIYFQGNSAPDKSGLPSDRFSAERTGGSVSTLTIQRTQQEDSAVYLCASSRGRDEAFFGQGTRLTVV.

This clonotype was seen a handful of times. The chain combines TRBV24-1 with TRBJ2-3, with D tentatively TRBD1 (6 bases). V lost 4 bases and J 2 bases, leaving 15 bases between the germline ends. Germline assignment: CDR1 KGHDR and CDR2 SFDVKD. The CDR3 totals 16 residues. Written as DNA, the CDR3 is TGTGCCACCAGTGACCCGTCCGACAGGACCACAGATACGCAGTATTTT. The encoded protein is CATSDPSDRTTDTQYF.

This clonotype was seen a handful of times. V and J are TRBV2 and TRBJ1-1; tentatively, D is TRBD1 (6 bases). Germline V gene data show CDR1 as SNHLY and CDR2 as FYNNEI. With 7 bases removed from V and 0 bases from J, the gap between germline ends came to 15 bases. The CDR3 runs 15 residues. CDR3 in amino acids: CASTLEGGMNTEAFF. CDR3 sequence (DNA): TGTGCCAGCACTCTAGAGGGGGGTATGAACACTGAAGCTTTCTTT. Variable domain in full (rest from reference TRBV2 and TRBJ1-1): EPEVTQTPSHQVTQMGQEVILRCVPISNHLYFYWYRQILGQKVEFLVSFYNNEISEKSEIFDDQFSVERPDGSNFTLKIRSTKLEDSAMYFCASTLEGGMNTEAFFGQGTRLTVV.

The chain couples TRBV20-1 to TRBJ1-2; no reliable D call. V was cut by 3 bases and J by 4 bases, with 15 bases left in between. The CDR3 sequence is 14 residues long. Looked up from germline, CDR1 is DFQATT and CDR2 is SNEGSKA (reference sequence). In DNA, the CDR3 is TGCAGTGCTAGTTTCCGTGGCATAACCTATGGCTACACCTTC. Encoded protein: CSASFRGITYGYTF.

This chain joins TRBV4-3 and TRBJ1-6, with D hard to call. Trimming took off 4 bases at V and 9 bases at J, with 16 bases between the two ends. Germline CDR1 and CDR2: LGHNA and YSLEER. The CDR3 spans 15 residues. For the CDR3, the DNA is TGCGCCAGCAGCCTTATGGCAGCCACTCCTTCACCCCTCCACTTT. This encodes CASSLMAATPSPLHF.

This rearrangement joins TRBV7-4 to TRBJ2-7, with 9 bases identical to TRBD1. The CDR3 contains 15 residues. V dropped 5 bases and J dropped 5; count of bases not matched to a gene: 10. Germline-derived CDR1 and CDR2 are SGHVT and SQSDAQ. CDR3 DNA: TGTGCCAGCAGCCCGACCGGGACAGGGTTTGACGAGCAGTACTTC. Translation gives CASSPTGTGFDEQYF.

V gene TRBV15 combines with J gene TRBJ2-2, with a possible D match to TRBD2 (6 bases). CDR3 length: 16 amino acids. Trimming cost V 5 bases and J 0 bases, with 13 bases left between them. CDR1 LNHNV and CDR2 YYDKDF come from the germline V gene (reference sequence). CDR3: CATSSRAGSNTGELFF. In DNA form, the CDR3 reads TGTGCCACCAGCTCTAGGGCGGGGTCGAACACCGGGGAGCTGTTTTTT.